These 23 T cell receptor beta chains were sequenced from one sample in a study of blood T cell repertoires in COVID-19. Sequenced by immunoSEQ multiplex PCR; TCRdb stores in-frame clones only, minus some. Among about 16,000 clones listed, approximately 86% were seen once. The sample taken for sequencing was peripheral blood. All receptors derive from a human donor in a cohort sampled during active COVID-19.

The chain is built from TRBV3-1 (or the pseudogene TRBV3-2) and TRBJ2-3; TRBD2 agrees at 9 bases. The CDR3 has 18 amino acids. V lost 4 bases to trimming and J lost 3 bases; unmatched junction nucleotides: 14. The V gene's germline CDR1 is LGHDT and CDR2 YNNKEL (reference sequence). CDR3 sequence (DNA): TGTGCCAGCAGCCGGAGAGGGGCTAGCGGGGTTCATACAGATACGCAGTATTTT. Its protein is CASSRRGASGVHTDTQYF.

This chain connects TRBV29-1 to TRBJ2-2; TRBD2 aligns across 8 bases. J was trimmed by 8 bases and V by 6 bases; bases with no gene match: 14. The CDR3 is 15 amino acids. CDR1 is SQVTM and CDR2 is ANQGSEA in the germline V gene. The CDR3 sequence is CSVLTGTRPSGELFF. CDR3 DNA: TGCAGCGTCCTTACCGGGACTAGGCCCTCTGGGGAGCTGTTTTTT.

This chain connects TRBV10-3 to TRBJ2-7, with D unclear. The CDR3 loop spans 11 amino acids. With 0 bases removed from V and 10 bases from J, the gap between germline ends came to 7 bases. Germline V lookup: CDR1 ENHRY, CDR2 SYGVKD. CDR3 in amino acids: CAISESNRQYF. The CDR3 DNA follows: TGTGCCATCAGTGAGTCCAACAGACAGTACTTC.

The sample holds a few counts of this clone. The chain couples TRBV4-3 to TRBJ2-2, with 11 bases matching TRBD1. Germline trimming cut 5 bases from V and 1 base from J; bases unmatched to any gene: 6. Germline lookup yields CDR1 LGHNA and CDR2 YSLEER. The CDR3 extends over 17 amino acids. Written as DNA, the CDR3 is TGCGCCAGCAGCACGGACAGGGGGCGGGGGAACACCGGGGAGCTGTTTTTT. Amino acid sequence: CASSTDRGRGNTGELFF.

This clone came up once. The chain's CDR3 is CATSRDRGLDGYTF. In DNA form, the CDR3 reads TGTGCCACCAGCAGGGACAGGGGGCTAGATGGCTACACCTTC. This chain uses TRBV15 with TRBJ1-2; the match to TRBD1 covers 11 bases. Germline-derived CDR1 and CDR2 are LNHNV and YYDKDF (reference sequence). The CDR3 contains 14 residues. V was pared by 3 bases and J by 6 bases, with 3 bases of the junction left unmatched.

J is TRBJ2-3 and V is TRBV18; 7 nucleotides align to TRBD1. V shed 3 bases, J shed 0 bases, and the junction held 6 bases outside the gene matches. Germline CDR1 KGHSH, CDR2 LQKENI. This CDR3 is 16 amino acids long. The CDR3 DNA sequence: TGTGCCAGCTCACCCGGGACAGCAGCTAGCACAGATACGCAGTATTTT. It translates to CASSPGTAASTDTQYF.

This clone was seen more than once but under ten times. The rearrangement uses TRBV19 and TRBJ2-2, with D possibly being TRBD2 (6 bases). The ends were cut back, 7 bases at V and 4 bases at J, with 19 bases in the middle. Per the germline V gene, CDR1 is LNHDA and CDR2 is SQIVND (reference sequence). The CDR3 extends over 16 amino acids. CDR3 coding DNA: TGTGCCAGTACGAGGGACGGGGGAGGTGGCACCGGGGAGCTGTTTTTT. Translation: CASTRDGGGGTGELFF.

Only one count was recorded for this clone. The chain is built from TRBV12-5 and TRBJ2-7; a weak D match, TRBD2 (5 bases). CDR3 length: 13 residues. The V end was cut by 1 base, the J end by 3 bases, with 7 bases between. Germline-derived CDR1 and CDR2 are LGHNT and FRNRAP. As DNA, the CDR3 is TGTGCTAGTGGTTTGGCAGAGGGCTACGAGCAGTACTTC. Translation gives CASGLAEGYEQYF.

The chain has TRBV15 and TRBJ1-2, with 7 bases aligning to TRBD1. Germline CDR1 LNHNV, CDR2 YYDKDF (reference sequence). The CDR3 sequence is 14 residues long. With V trimmed by 5 bases and J by 2 bases, 5 bases remained unmatched. CDR3 sequence reads: CATSPRDSNYGYTF. CDR3 in DNA: TGTGCCACCAGCCCCCGGGACAGCAACTATGGCTACACCTTC.

The chain joins TRBV6-2 or TRBV6-3 to TRBJ1-6; no definite D call. This CDR3 is built from 13 residues. Per germline, CDR1 MNHEY and CDR2 SVGEGT. V was pared by 2 bases and J by 9 bases, with 8 bases between. In DNA form, the CDR3 reads TGTGCCAGCAGTTACGGAACGGGTTCACCCCTCCACTTT. This translates into CASSYGTGSPLHF.

The chain combines TRBV18 with TRBJ2-7, with TRBD2 as a possible D gene (6 bases). The CDR3 totals 14 residues. The V gene's germline CDR1 is KGHSH and CDR2 LQKENI. V lost 3 bases, J lost 3 bases, and 12 bases lay in between. CDR3 sequence reads: CASSPTVGGYEQYF. The CDR3 DNA reads TGTGCCAGCTCACCGACGGTGGGGGGCTACGAGCAGTACTTC.

This clone was seen a single time. The rearrangement joins TRBV4-3 to TRBJ1-6; 7 positions agree with TRBD1. Germline trimming cut 6 bases from V and 9 bases from J; bases unmatched to any gene: 11. Germline values: CDR1 LGHNA, CDR2 YSLEER. The CDR3 runs to 15 residues. This chain's CDR3 is CASSGTDELGSPLHF. The CDR3 region has the DNA TGCGCCAGCAGTGGGACAGACGAATTGGGTTCACCCCTCCACTTT.

J is TRBJ1-1 and V is TRBV21-1; the tabulated D call, TRBD1, remains unverified against the DNA. TRBV21-1 is classified as a pseudogene. CDR3 length: 17 residues. As DNA, the CDR3 is TGTGCCAGCAGCAGAAGGTGGAGGGGGCGCGTGAACACTGAAGCTTTCTTT. Its protein product is CASSRRWRGRVNTEAFF.

This clone occurred once. This sequence joins TRBV6-2 or TRBV6-3 and TRBJ2-3; a possible D gene is TRBD2 (6 bases). From germline, CDR1 is MNHEY and CDR2 SVGEGT. The CDR3 runs to 17 residues. V was clipped by 2 bases and J by 4 bases, with 19 bases between them. The CDR3 DNA reads as TGTGCCAGCAGTTACGCCCCGAGGGGAGGTGGGGCAGATACGCAGTATTTT. Translated, it gives CASSYAPRGGGADTQYF.

V and J are TRBV7-2 and TRBJ1-1, with 7 bases identical to TRBD1. The CDR3 has 13 amino acids. The junction had 8 bases not matched to a gene; V was cut back by 5 bases and J by 8 bases. Per the germline V gene, CDR1 is SGHTA and CDR2 is FQGNSA. CDR3 sequence: CASSQRRDREAFF. DNA for the CDR3: TGTGCCAGCAGCCAACGCCGGGACAGAGAAGCTTTCTTT.

V gene TRBV7-2 combines with J gene TRBJ2-5; the D gene is possibly TRBD2 (6 bases). The CDR3 has 13 residues. Germline-derived CDR1 and CDR2 are SGHTA and FQGNSA. Trimming cost V 1 base and J 10 bases, with 13 bases left between them. Written as DNA, the CDR3 is TGTGCCAGCAGCTTAGGGGGGTGGAGGGACCAGTACTTC. Translating gives CASSLGGWRDQYF.

The chain combines TRBV7-2 with TRBJ2-7; TRBD2 aligns across 10 bases. The CDR3 runs 14 residues. Germline V gene sequence: CDR1 SGHTA, CDR2 FQGNSA. Losses at the gene ends were 6 bases for V and 6 bases for J; bases not matched to a gene: 8. The CDR3 sequence: CASRHSGGAGEQYF. CDR3 DNA: TGTGCCAGCAGGCACAGCGGGGGGGCCGGCGAGCAGTACTTC. Variable domain in full (rest from reference TRBV7-2 and TRBJ2-7): GAGVSQSPSNKVTEKGKDVELRCDPISGHTALYWYRQSLGQGLEFLIYFQGNSAPDKSGLPSDRFSAERTGGSVSTLTIQRTQQEDSAVYLCASRHSGGAGEQYFGPGTRLTVT.

This chain joins TRBV2 and TRBJ2-3; D is uncertain. Germline CDR1 is SNHLY and CDR2 is FYNNEI. The germline V and J ends were trimmed by 6 bases and 2 bases, with 6 bases remaining between them. The CDR3 consists of 12 residues. In DNA, the CDR3 is TGTGCCAGCAGCGTATTCACAGATACGCAGTATTTT. This sequence encodes CASSVFTDTQYF.

The chain uses TRBV19 and TRBJ2-1; maybe TRBD2 (6 bases). The CDR3 length is 12 residues. The V gene's germline CDR1 is LNHDA and CDR2 SQIVND (reference sequence). V lost 4 bases and J lost 8, with 9 bases in between. CDR3 nucleotide sequence: TGTGCCAGTAGTACCTCGGGGGATGAGCAGTTCTTC. Protein: CASSTSGDEQFF.

The chain employs TRBV12-3 or TRBV12-4 and TRBJ2-1; a possible D gene is TRBD2 (5 bases). The CDR3 totals 12 residues. V lost 3 bases, J lost 10 bases, and 10 bases lay in between. The CDR3 coding sequence is TGTGCCAGCAGTTTCAGCGGTTGGGAGCAGTTCTTC. Translated: CASSFSGWEQFF.

The chain has TRBV7-2 and TRBJ2-7, with 8 bases aligning to TRBD2. CDR1 is SGHTA and CDR2 is FQGNSA in the germline V gene. The CDR3 has 13 residues. V trimming: 5 bases; J trimming: 2 bases; junction bases outside the gene matches: 2. This CDR3 reads CASSRTSPYEQYF. The CDR3 DNA sequence: TGTGCCAGCAGCCGGACTAGCCCCTACGAGCAGTACTTC.

The V and J genes are TRBV7-3 and TRBJ2-7, with 9 bases fitting TRBD1. CDR1 SGHTA and CDR2 FQGTGA come from the germline V gene. CDR3 length equals 14 residues. Trimming cost V 5 bases and J 1 base; bases outside gene matches: 3. The CDR3 region has the DNA TGTGCCAGCAGCCTAGGGACAGGGTCCTACGAGCAGTACTTC. Residues: CASSLGTGSYEQYF.

The J gene is TRBJ2-1, the V gene TRBV6-2 or TRBV6-3, with 13 bases matching TRBD2. Germline lookup yields CDR1 MNHEY and CDR2 SVGEGT. V dropped 7 bases and J dropped 4; count of bases not matched to a gene: 13. This CDR3 contains 18 residues. CDR3 in DNA: TGTGCCAGCATCCCCAGGGGACTAGCGGGGACTCCTTACAATGAGCAGTTCTTC. Translating gives CASIPRGLAGTPYNEQFF.